The 15 T cell receptor beta chains reported below all come from one sample, sequenced in a study of early T cells in non-severe SARS-CoV-2 infection (dated by TCRdb to the early 2020s). Library preparation employed 5' RACE. The instrument was a NextSeq 500. TCRdb reanalyzed the raw reads on its own, using fastp at Q25 for trimming and MiXCR for clone calling, and kept in-frame beta chains. Every distinct CDR3 protein forms one entry, paired with its most common genes and DNA. The sample contains about 59,000 distinct CDR3 sequences, roughly 12% of them found a single time. About 3.1% of the sample belongs to the ten largest clones. Sequenced sample: whole blood. The receptors were gathered from an adult who was a healthcare worker with PCR-confirmed SARS-CoV-2 infection or an uninfected control (not recorded which).

The V gene is TRBV12-3 or TRBV12-4, the J gene TRBJ1-6; 10 bases align to TRBD1. CDR3 length: 15 residues. The ends lost 4 bases at V and 7 bases at J; junction bases unmatched: 4. The CDR3 nucleotides are TGTGCCAGCAGTTCCCTGGACAGGGGGAATTCACCCCTCCACTTT. It yields the protein CASSSLDRGNSPLHF.

This clonotype came up a few times. The chain combines TRBV12-3 or TRBV12-4 with TRBJ1-1, with unresolved D. The CDR3 has 12 residues. V was clipped by 3 bases and J by 6 bases, with 8 bases between them. CDR3 protein: CASSFWKSEAFF. CDR3 nucleotides: TGTGCCAGCAGTTTCTGGAAATCTGAAGCTTTCTTT.

There are many counts of this clonotype. The rearrangement uses TRBV11-2 and TRBJ1-5, with TRBD1 as a possible D gene (5 bases). Trimming removed 1 base from V and 1 base from J, with 8 bases in between. Per the germline V gene, CDR1 is SGHAT and CDR2 is FQNNGV. CDR3 length: 15 residues. The DNA of the CDR3 is TGTGCCAGCAGCTTAGGGGGGTTCAGCAATCAGCCCCAGCATTTT. Amino acid sequence: CASSLGGFSNQPQHF.

V gene TRBV28 combines with J gene TRBJ2-1; TRBD1 aligns across 10 bases. Trimming at V came to 6 bases and at J to 5 bases, leaving 7 bases not matched to a gene. CDR1 MDHEN and CDR2 SYDVKM come from the germline V gene. CDR3 length: 15 residues. DNA for the CDR3: TGTGCCAGCAGCTACGCGGGACAGGGGAACAATGAGCAGTTCTTC. Residues: CASSYAGQGNNEQFF.

This clonotype was detected ten times or more. Here the CDR3 reads CASSEQGAKGDTQYF. The DNA of the CDR3 is TGTGCCAGCAGCGAACAGGGGGCGAAGGGGGATACGCAGTATTTT. The V gene is TRBV11-3, the J gene TRBJ2-3; 9 bases line up with TRBD1. V lost 5 bases to trimming and J lost 6 bases; unmatched junction nucleotides: 9. The CDR3 totals 15 residues. The germline CDR1 and CDR2 sequences are SGHNT and YENEEA.

The sample holds many counts of this clonotype. This chain joins TRBV2 and TRBJ2-2; a weak D match, TRBD1 (5 bases). Germline CDR1 SNHLY, CDR2 FYNNEI. CDR3 length: 13 residues. The V gene lost 7 bases and the J gene lost 1 base, with 7 bases spanning the gap. Here the CDR3 DNA reads TGTGCCAGCAAAAGGGGGAACACCGGGGAGCTGTTTTTT. It specifies CASKRGNTGELFF.

The CDR3 sequence: CASSLPLRDEQFF. Written as DNA, the CDR3 is TGTGCCAGCAGCTTGCCCCTTCGCGATGAGCAGTTCTTC. V gene TRBV11-2 combines with J gene TRBJ2-1; D gene uncertain. V was clipped by 3 bases and J by 8 bases, with 11 bases between them. The CDR3 covers 13 residues. Germline values: CDR1 SGHAT, CDR2 FQNNGV.

This clonotype was detected ten times or more. The CDR3 sequence is CASSRIQETQYF. Here the CDR3 DNA reads TGTGCCAGTAGCCGGATCCAAGAGACCCAGTACTTC. The V gene is TRBV19, the J gene TRBJ2-5; D unclear. Germline values: CDR1 LNHDA, CDR2 SQIVND (reference sequence). The CDR3 consists of 12 residues. The V and J ends lost 6 bases and 1 base respectively, with 6 bases between them.

This clonotype came up a few times. The rearrangement links TRBV7-2 to TRBJ2-3; D unresolved. Trimming took 6 bases from V and 2 from J, leaving 15 bases between them. The CDR3 consists of 15 residues. CDR1 is SGHTA and CDR2 is FQGNSA in the germline V gene. CDR3 loop: CASRKATLLTDTQYF. CDR3 coding DNA: TGTGCCAGCAGGAAAGCAACACTCCTCACAGATACGCAGTATTTT.

This clonotype came up many times. The CDR3 bases are TGTGCCAGCAGCTTAAGTGGGCGGGACGCCACAGATACGCAGTATTTT. The encoded protein is CASSLSGRDATDTQYF. The chain recombines TRBV11-2 with TRBJ2-3; possibly TRBD2 for D (6 bases). This CDR3 has 16 residues. Germline CDR1 reads SGHAT; CDR2 reads FQNNGV. The ends were cut back, 2 bases at V and 2 bases at J, with 14 bases in the middle.

This clonotype was seen at least ten times. This rearrangement joins TRBV11-2 to TRBJ1-1, with D possibly matching TRBD1 (5 bases). Between the trimmed V and J ends, which lost 1 base and 1 base, there was a span of 10 bases. Germline V gives CDR1 SGHAT, CDR2 FQNNGV. The CDR3 extends over 15 amino acids. CDR3 sequence: CASSLAGNPNTEAFF. The DNA for the CDR3 is TGTGCCAGCAGCTTAGCAGGGAACCCGAACACTGAAGCTTTCTTT.

The chain links TRBV2 to TRBJ1-5; 7 bases fit TRBD1. CDR3 size: 13 residues. Germline CDR1 reads SNHLY; CDR2 reads FYNNEI. Germline trimming cut 3 bases from V and 5 bases from J; bases unmatched to any gene: 1. This CDR3 reads CASSDQGDQPQHF. The CDR3 DNA follows: TGTGCCAGCAGTGATCAGGGGGATCAGCCCCAGCATTTT.

This clonotype was detected a few times. This chain connects TRBV21-1 to TRBJ2-4; the D call TRBD1 from the table was never checked on the DNA. TRBV21-1 is assigned pseudogene status. The CDR3 sequence is 21 residues long. For the CDR3, the DNA is TGTGCCAGCAGCAAAGGAGAGGGACATGAGGGGGAATGGGTAGCCAAAAACATTCAGTACTTC. Translation: CASSKGEGHEGEWVAKNIQYF.

Only a few counts were recorded for this clonotype. This rearrangement joins TRBV27 to TRBJ1-6; D ambiguous. This CDR3 is built from 13 residues. The ends were cut back, 8 bases at V and 2 bases at J, with 7 bases in the middle. From germline, CDR1 is MNHEY and CDR2 SMNVEV (reference sequence). CDR3: CASGDTYNSPLHF. DNA of the CDR3: TGTGCCAGCGGGGATACCTATAATTCACCCCTCCACTTT.

Many counts were recorded for this clonotype. The gene calls are TRBV28 and TRBJ1-5, with D maybe TRBD1 (5 bases). CDR1 and CDR2 (germline): MDHEN, SYDVKM. Trimming cost V 3 bases and J 0 bases, with 9 bases left between them. There are 15 residues in the CDR3. For the CDR3, the DNA is TGTGCCAGCAGTTTGGGGCAGGATAGCAATCAGCCCCAGCATTTT. It encodes CASSLGQDSNQPQHF.